A single sample gave rise to the 7 T cell receptor beta chains below, sequenced in a study of cytomegalovirus exposure and HLA in healthy donors. Both 60 Vbeta primers and 13 Jbeta primers went into the PCR. This table comes from immunoSEQ multiplex PCR, and its TCRdb copy is limited to in-frame clones, with some not included. The sample records about 160,000 clones, 70% to 90% being singletons. Source material: PBMCs. The receptor set was obtained from a woman aged 30 to 39 in good health and CMV-seronegative.

V and J are TRBV5-1 and TRBJ2-7; D is ambiguous. Trimming left V 3 bases short and J 7 bases short, with 14 bases between. The CDR3 extends over 13 amino acids. Germline CDR1 is SGHRS and CDR2 is YFSETQ. The CDR3 here is CASSSVGVVEQYF. The CDR3, as DNA: TGCGCCAGCAGCTCCGTGGGCGTTGTGGAGCAGTACTTC.

The chain has TRBV11-2 and TRBJ2-7; 11 nucleotides line up with TRBD1. Looked up from germline, CDR1 is SGHAT and CDR2 is FQNNGV. The CDR3 consists of 13 residues. J was trimmed by 6 bases and V by 3 bases; bases with no gene match: 1. The CDR3 bases are TGTGCCAGCAGCTTGGGACAGGGGGGCGAGCAGTACTTC. This codes for CASSLGQGGEQYF.

This clone was seen a single time. The J gene is TRBJ2-3, the V gene TRBV5-4; D ambiguous. Germline CDR1 is SGHNT and CDR2 is YYREEE (reference sequence). V lost 6 bases to trimming and J lost 2 bases, with 10 bases between them. The CDR3 is 13 residues long. The CDR3 protein is CASTVYDTDTQYF. The CDR3 DNA reads as TGTGCCAGCACGGTATACGACACAGATACGCAGTATTTT.

The rearrangement joins TRBV7-2 to TRBJ2-7; no firm D call. Germline V gene lookup returns CDR1 SGHTA and CDR2 FQGNSA. CDR3 length equals 12 residues. V lost 2 bases to trimming and J lost 7 bases, with 9 bases between them. CDR3 DNA: TGTGCCAGCAGCTTAACGACGGGTGAGCAGTACTTC. Its translation is CASSLTTGEQYF.

This clone showed up just a few times. The chain couples TRBV30 to TRBJ2-3, with TRBD1 as a possible D gene (8 bases). This CDR3 comprises 14 residues. V lost 2 bases, J lost 6 bases, and 15 bases lay in between. Germline CDR1 reads GTSNPN; CDR2 reads SVGIG (reference sequence). The chain's CDR3 is CAWSLGQGGDTQYF. The CDR3 region has the DNA TGTGCCTGGAGTCTTGGACAGGGAGGGGATACGCAGTATTTT.

The V and J genes are TRBV11-2 and TRBJ2-7; a weak D match, TRBD1 (6 bases). Germline CDR1 and CDR2: SGHAT and FQNNGV. There are 19 residues in the CDR3. V was trimmed by 4 bases and J by 0 bases, leaving 25 bases between them. The CDR3 DNA sequence: TGTGCCAGCAGCTCCATAGGTATAATACAGGGACGGAGCTCCTACGAGCAGTACTTC. Protein sequence: CASSSIGIIQGRSSYEQYF.

The genes are TRBV28 and TRBJ1-2, with unresolved D. From germline, CDR1 is MDHEN and CDR2 SYDVKM. V was shortened by 6 bases and J by 4 bases, with 18 bases between the two germline ends. The CDR3 sequence is 15 residues long. The DNA of the CDR3 is TGTGCCAGCAGCCCACCCGCGGGCACCCTCTATGGCTACACCTTC. Translation: CASSPPAGTLYGYTF.